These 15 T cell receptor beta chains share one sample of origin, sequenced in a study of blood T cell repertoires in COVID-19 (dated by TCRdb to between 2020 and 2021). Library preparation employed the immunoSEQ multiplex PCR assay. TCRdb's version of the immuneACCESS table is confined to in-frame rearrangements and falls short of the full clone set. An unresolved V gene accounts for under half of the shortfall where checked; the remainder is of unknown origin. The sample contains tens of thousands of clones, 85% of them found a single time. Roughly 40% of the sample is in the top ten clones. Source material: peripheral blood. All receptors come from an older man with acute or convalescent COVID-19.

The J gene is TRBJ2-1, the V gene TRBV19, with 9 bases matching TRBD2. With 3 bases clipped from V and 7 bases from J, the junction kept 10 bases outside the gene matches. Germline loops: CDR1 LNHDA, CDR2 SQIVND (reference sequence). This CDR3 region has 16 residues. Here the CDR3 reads CASSIALAGAVNEQFF. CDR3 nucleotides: TGTGCCAGTAGTATTGCATTAGCGGGAGCGGTGAATGAGCAGTTCTTC.

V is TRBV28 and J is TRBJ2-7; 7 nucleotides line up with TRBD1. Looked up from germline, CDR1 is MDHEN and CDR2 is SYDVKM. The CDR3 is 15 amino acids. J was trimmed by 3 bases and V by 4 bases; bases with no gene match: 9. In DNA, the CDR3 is TGTGCCAGCAGTTCAATCGGGACAGCCGACTACGAGCAGTACTTC. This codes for CASSSIGTADYEQYF.

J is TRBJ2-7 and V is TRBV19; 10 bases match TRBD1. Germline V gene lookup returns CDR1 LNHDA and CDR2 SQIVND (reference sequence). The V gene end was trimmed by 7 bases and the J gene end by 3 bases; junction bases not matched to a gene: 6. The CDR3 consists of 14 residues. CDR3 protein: CASTPGQGSYEQYF. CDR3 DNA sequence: TGTGCCAGTACCCCGGGACAGGGGAGCTACGAGCAGTACTTC.

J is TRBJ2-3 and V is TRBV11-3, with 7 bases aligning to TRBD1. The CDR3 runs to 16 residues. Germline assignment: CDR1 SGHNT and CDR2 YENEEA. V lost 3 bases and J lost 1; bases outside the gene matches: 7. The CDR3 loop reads CASSLQRDRRTDTQYF. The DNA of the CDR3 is TGTGCCAGCAGCTTGCAACGGGACAGACGCACAGATACGCAGTATTTT.

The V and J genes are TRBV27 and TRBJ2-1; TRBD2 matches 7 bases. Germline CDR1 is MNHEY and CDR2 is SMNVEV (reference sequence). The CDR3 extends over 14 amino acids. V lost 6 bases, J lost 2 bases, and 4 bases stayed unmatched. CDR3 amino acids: CASRERGTYNEQFF. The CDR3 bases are TGTGCCAGCAGAGAGCGGGGAACCTACAATGAGCAGTTCTTC.

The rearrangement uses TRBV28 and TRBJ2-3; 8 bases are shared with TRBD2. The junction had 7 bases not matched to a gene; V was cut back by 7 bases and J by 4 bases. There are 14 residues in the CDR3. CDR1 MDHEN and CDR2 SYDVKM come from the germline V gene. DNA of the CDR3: TGTGCCAGCATAGTTGGCGGGAGGTCAGATACGCAGTATTTT. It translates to CASIVGGRSDTQYF. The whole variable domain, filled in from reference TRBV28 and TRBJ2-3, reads DVKVTQSSRYLVKRTGEKVFLECVQDMDHENMFWYRQDPGLGLRLIYFSYDVKMKEKGDIPEGYSVSREKKERFSLILESASTNQTSMYLCASIVGGRSDTQYFGPGTRLTVL.

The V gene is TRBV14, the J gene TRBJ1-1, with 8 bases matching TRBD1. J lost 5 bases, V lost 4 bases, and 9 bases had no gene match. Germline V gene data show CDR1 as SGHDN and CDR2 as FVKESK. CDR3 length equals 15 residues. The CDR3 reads CASSRLGTGDTEAFF. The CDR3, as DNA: TGTGCCAGCAGCCGCCTGGGGACAGGTGATACTGAAGCTTTCTTT.

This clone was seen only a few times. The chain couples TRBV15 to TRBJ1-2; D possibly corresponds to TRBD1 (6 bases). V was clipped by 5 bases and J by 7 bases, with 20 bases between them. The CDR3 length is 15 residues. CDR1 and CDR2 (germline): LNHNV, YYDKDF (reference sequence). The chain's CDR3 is CATSDPDRTFIGYTF. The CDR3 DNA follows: TGTGCCACCAGCGACCCCGACAGGACCTTTATTGGCTACACCTTC.

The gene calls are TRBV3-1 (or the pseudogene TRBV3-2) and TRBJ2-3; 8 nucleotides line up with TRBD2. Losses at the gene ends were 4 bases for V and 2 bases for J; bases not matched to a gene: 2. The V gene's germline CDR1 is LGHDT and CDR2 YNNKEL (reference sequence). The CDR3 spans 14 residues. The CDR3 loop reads CASSPGGNTDTQYF. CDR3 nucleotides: TGTGCCAGCAGCCCGGGGGGGAACACAGATACGCAGTATTTT.

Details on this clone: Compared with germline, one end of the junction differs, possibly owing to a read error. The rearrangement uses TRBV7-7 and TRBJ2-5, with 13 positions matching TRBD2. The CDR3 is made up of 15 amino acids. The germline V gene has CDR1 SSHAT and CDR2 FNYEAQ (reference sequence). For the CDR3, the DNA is TGTGCTAGCACTAGACTAGCGGGAGGTTTTGAGACCCAGTACTTC. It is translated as CASTRLAGGFETQYF.

The CDR3, as DNA: TGTGCCAGCAGCTTGGGGTCAGGGGCTAACTATGGCTACACCTTC. Protein: CASSLGSGANYGYTF. This rearrangement joins TRBV5-4 to TRBJ1-2; a weak D match, TRBD1 (6 bases). CDR1 SGHNT and CDR2 YYREEE come from the germline V gene (reference sequence). Trimming removed 0 bases at V and 0 bases at J, with 9 bases between. The CDR3 contains 15 residues.

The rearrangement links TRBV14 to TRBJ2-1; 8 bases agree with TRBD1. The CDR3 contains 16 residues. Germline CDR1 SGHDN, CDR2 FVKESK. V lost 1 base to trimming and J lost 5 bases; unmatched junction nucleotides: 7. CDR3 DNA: TGTGCCAGCAGCCAAGTGTTCGGACAGGGAGACAATGAGCAGTTCTTC. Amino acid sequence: CASSQVFGQGDNEQFF. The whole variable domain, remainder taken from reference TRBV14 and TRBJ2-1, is EAGVTQFPSHSVIEKGQTVTLRCDPISGHDNLYWYRRVMGKEIKFLLHFVKESKQDESGMPNNRFLAERTGGTYSTLKVQPAELEDSGVYFCASSQVFGQGDNEQFFGPGTRLTVL.

CDR3 nucleotide sequence: TGTGCCAGCAGCTCGGACAGGCTCAACGAGCAGTACTTC. Protein product: CASSSDRLNEQYF. The chain uses TRBV7-3 and TRBJ2-7; 7 positions agree with TRBD1. The V gene's germline CDR1 is SGHTA and CDR2 FQGTGA. The V gene end was trimmed by 4 bases and the J gene end by 5 bases; junction bases not matched to a gene: 5. The CDR3 has 13 amino acids.

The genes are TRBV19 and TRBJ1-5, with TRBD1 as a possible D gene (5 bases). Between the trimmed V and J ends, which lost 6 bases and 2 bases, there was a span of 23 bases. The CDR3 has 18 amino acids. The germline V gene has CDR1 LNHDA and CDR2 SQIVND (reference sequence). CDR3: CASSSIDGRGPGNQPQHF. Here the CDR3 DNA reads TGTGCCAGTAGCTCGATAGATGGGAGGGGTCCGGGCAATCAGCCCCAGCATTTT.

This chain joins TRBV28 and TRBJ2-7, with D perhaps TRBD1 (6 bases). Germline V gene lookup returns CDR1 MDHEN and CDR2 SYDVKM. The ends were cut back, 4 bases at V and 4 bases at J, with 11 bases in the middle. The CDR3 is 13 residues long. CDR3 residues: CASSSGTPYEQYF. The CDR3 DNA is TGTGCCAGCAGTTCCGGGACACCTTACGAGCAGTACTTC.